This TCR beta chain was documented in a study of shared clonotypes between healthy human individuals. CD45RO-negative cells were positively selected for CCR7, leaving out terminally differentiated effector memory CD45RA+ cells. Trimming cost V 0 bases and J 5 bases; bases outside gene matches: 12. The CDR3 has 17 residues. Germline V gene data show CDR1 as LGHNA and CDR2 as YSLEER. It was across several immunoSEQ plates that each subset's genomic DNA was evenly split. Clones were sequenced by immunoSEQ multiplex PCR, and TCRdb holds only the in-frame ones, with some missing. This table has roughly 2 million clones, roughly 94% appearing once.

The TCR sequence derives from a man aged 18 to 30 in good health. Sequencing used naive CD8+ T cells sorted from blood. V usage is TRBV4-3 and J usage is TRBJ2-5; 7 bases are shared with TRBD2. The CDR3 here is CASSQDWGGEIAETQYF. CDR3 sequence (DNA): TGCGCCAGCAGCCAAGATTGGGGGGGGGAAATTGCGGAGACCCAGTACTTC.